Below are 6 T cell receptor beta chains sequenced from a single sample in a study of blood T cell repertoires in COVID-19. Method: immunoSEQ multiplex PCR; TCRdb's copy keeps in-frame clones and lacks some. The data hold around 310,000 clones, with approximately 88% observed a single time. Source material: peripheral blood. These receptors originate from a woman aged 45-59 years with active or convalescent COVID-19.

The rearrangement joins TRBV6-5 to TRBJ2-1, with 7 bases identical to TRBD2. CDR1 and CDR2 (germline): MNHEY, SVGAGI. The V and J ends lost 9 bases and 15 bases, in that order; junction bases with no gene match: 20. The length of the CDR3 is 14 residues. In nucleotides, the CDR3 is TGTGCCAGTTCCTCGGGGCTAGCGGAGCTGCGGAGGTTCTTC. It codes for CASSSGLAELRRFF.

The rearrangement links TRBV7-9 to TRBJ1-4; 7 nucleotides agree with TRBD1. Per the germline V gene, CDR1 is SEHNR and CDR2 is FQNEAQ (reference sequence). This CDR3 is 16 amino acids long. V lost 5 bases to trimming and J lost 5 bases; unmatched junction nucleotides: 11. The CDR3 region has the DNA TGTGCCAGCAGCCCTCAAACAGGGGCTGGCAATGAAAAACTGTTTTTT. This encodes CASSPQTGAGNEKLFF.

The chain has TRBV2 and TRBJ2-5, with TRBD1 identical over 8 bases. Per germline, CDR1 SNHLY and CDR2 FYNNEI. J was trimmed by 6 bases and V by 1 base; bases with no gene match: 22. This CDR3 comprises 20 residues. The CDR3 protein is CASSEGVKVASGGIGKTQYF. CDR3 in DNA: TGTGCCAGCAGTGAAGGGGTCAAAGTGGCGTCAGGGGGCATTGGGAAGACCCAGTACTTC.

The genes are TRBV27 and TRBJ2-5; maybe TRBD2 (7 bases). CDR1 MNHEY and CDR2 SMNVEV come from the germline V gene (reference sequence). V lost 3 bases to trimming and J lost 7 bases, with 12 bases between them. CDR3 length: 13 amino acids. Here the CDR3 reads CASSFGGQGTQYF. CDR3 sequence (DNA): TGTGCCAGCAGTTTCGGGGGGCAGGGGACCCAGTACTTC.

This clone has only one observation. The chain couples TRBV19 to TRBJ2-7; 8 bases agree with TRBD1. Germline V CDR1 and CDR2: LNHDA, SQIVND (reference sequence). Germline trimming cut 3 bases from V and 5 bases from J; bases unmatched to any gene: 6. The CDR3 spans 14 residues. The CDR3 loop is CASSITDRGHEQYF. The CDR3 DNA reads TGTGCCAGTAGTATTACCGACAGGGGCCACGAGCAGTACTTC.

This chain connects TRBV12-3 or TRBV12-4 to TRBJ1-1, with D possibly matching TRBD1 (5 bases). V lost 7 bases to trimming and J lost 3 bases, with 12 bases between them. CDR3 length equals 13 residues. The CDR3 sequence: CASKGRTHTEAFF. CDR3 sequence (DNA): TGTGCCAGCAAGGGCAGGACACACACTGAAGCTTTCTTT.